This TCR beta chain comes out of a study of blood T cell repertoires in COVID-19. The wider study: The United States, Italy and Spain supplied acute and convalescent COVID-19 samples. PBMCs, B-cell-depleted T cells, or T cells provided the cDNA or gDNA that made up the material.

V shed 4 bases, J shed 5 bases, and the junction held 7 bases outside the gene matches. Germline-derived CDR1 and CDR2 are SGHDT and YYEEEE. The CDR3 runs to 15 residues. Authors' processing steps: Nucleated cell counts were estimated from reference gene primer amplification. TCRdb keeps only in-frame clones here, not all; method: immunoSEQ multiplex PCR. That table supplies the V and J calls and clone size; D and trimming were determined from the DNA. The data contain 250,000 or so clones, about 88% of them singletons. The chain links TRBV5-6 to TRBJ2-3, with 10 bases matching TRBD1. The TCR sequence derives from a woman in her thirties or forties who had recovered from COVID-19. The sequencing input was peripheral blood. CDR3 region: CASSARQGAEDTQYF. In DNA, the CDR3 is TGTGCCAGCAGCGCCAGACAGGGGGCGGAAGATACGCAGTATTTT.